Below, one T cell receptor (beta chain) is given with its context. Its specificity is not known. Extraction and reverse transcription of RNA yielded cDNA as the sequencing template. Repertoires were generated with immunoSEQ multiplex PCR, while TCRdb's copy carries only in-frame clones and drops some. The table has about 200,000 clones, 45% to 75% seen once. V shed 4 bases and J shed 5 bases, with 17 bases lying between them. The CDR3 contains 16 residues. Germline V gene data show CDR1 as MGHRA and CDR2 as YSYEKL. The sample belongs to a study of CD8+ T cells in alopecia areata. Points from the study as a whole: In patients, TCRs were shared less clearly than in mice, and HLA may possibly be involved.

Treatment noted: oral pan-JAK inhibitor, 5-10 mg twice daily. Alopecia areata patients gave lesional scalp punch biopsies and peripheral blood samples. The J gene is TRBJ2-2, the V gene TRBV4-1; D may correspond to TRBD1 or TRBD2 (6 bases each). This receptor was taken from a human donor with alopecia areata. This specimen consisted of CD4+ T cells sorted from blood, obtained at week 4, from a patient treated with tofacitinib. CDR3 sequence reads: CASSRTPQGGTGELFF. The CDR3 coding sequence is TGCGCCAGCAGCCGGACCCCACAAGGGGGGACCGGGGAGCTGTTTTTT.